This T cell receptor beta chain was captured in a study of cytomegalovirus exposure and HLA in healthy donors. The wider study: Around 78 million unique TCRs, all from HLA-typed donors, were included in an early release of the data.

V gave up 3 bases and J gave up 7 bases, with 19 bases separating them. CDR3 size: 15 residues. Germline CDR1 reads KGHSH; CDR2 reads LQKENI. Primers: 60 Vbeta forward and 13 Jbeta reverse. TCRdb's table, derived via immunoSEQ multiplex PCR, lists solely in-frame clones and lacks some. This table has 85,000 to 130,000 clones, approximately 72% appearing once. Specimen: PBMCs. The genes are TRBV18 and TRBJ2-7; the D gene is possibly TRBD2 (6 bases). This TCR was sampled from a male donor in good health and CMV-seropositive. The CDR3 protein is CASSPGGGIRLEQYF. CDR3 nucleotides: TGTGCCAGCTCACCGGGAGGCGGTATTCGCTTAGAGCAGTACTTC. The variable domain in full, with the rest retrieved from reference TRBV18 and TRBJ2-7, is NAGVMQNPRHLVRRRGQEARLRCSPMKGHSHVYWYRQLPEEGLKFMVYLQKENIIDESGMPKERFSAEFPKEGPSILRIQQVVRGDSAAYFCASSPGGGIRLEQYFGPGTRLTVT.